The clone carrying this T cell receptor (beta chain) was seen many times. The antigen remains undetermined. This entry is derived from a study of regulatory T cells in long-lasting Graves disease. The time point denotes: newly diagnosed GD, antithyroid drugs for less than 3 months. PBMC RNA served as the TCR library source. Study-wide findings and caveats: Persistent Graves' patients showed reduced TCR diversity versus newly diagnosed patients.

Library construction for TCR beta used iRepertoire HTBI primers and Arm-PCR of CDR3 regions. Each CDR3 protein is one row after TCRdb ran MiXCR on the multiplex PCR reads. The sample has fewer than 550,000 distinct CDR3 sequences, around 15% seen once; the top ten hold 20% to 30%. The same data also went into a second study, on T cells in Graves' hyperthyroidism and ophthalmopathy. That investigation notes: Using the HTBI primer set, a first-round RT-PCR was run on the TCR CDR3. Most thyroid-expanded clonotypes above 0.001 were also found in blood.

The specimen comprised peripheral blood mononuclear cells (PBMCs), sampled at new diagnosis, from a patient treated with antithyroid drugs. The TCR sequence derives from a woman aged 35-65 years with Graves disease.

CDR3 residues: CASGIPFRPDEQYF. CDR3 DNA: TGTGCTAGTGGTATCCCCTTCCGGCCGGACGAGCAGTACTTC. The chain links TRBV12-5 to TRBJ2-7; D is unresolved. Trimming shortened V by 5 bases and J by 5 bases, and 16 bases separated the two germline ends. Germline-derived CDR1 and CDR2 are LGHNT and FRNRAP. This CDR3 comprises 14 residues.